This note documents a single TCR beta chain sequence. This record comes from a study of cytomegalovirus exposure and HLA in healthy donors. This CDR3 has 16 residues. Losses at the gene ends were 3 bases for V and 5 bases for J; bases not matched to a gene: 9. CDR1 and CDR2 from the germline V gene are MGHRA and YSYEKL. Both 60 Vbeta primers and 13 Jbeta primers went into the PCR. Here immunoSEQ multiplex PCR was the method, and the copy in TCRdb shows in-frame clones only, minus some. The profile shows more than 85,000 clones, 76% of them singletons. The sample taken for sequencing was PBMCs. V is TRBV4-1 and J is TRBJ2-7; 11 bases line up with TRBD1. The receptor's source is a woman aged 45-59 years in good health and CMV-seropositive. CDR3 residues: CASSQTPRTGGDEQYF. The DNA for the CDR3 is TGCGCCAGCAGCCAGACTCCGCGGACAGGGGGCGACGAGCAGTACTTC.